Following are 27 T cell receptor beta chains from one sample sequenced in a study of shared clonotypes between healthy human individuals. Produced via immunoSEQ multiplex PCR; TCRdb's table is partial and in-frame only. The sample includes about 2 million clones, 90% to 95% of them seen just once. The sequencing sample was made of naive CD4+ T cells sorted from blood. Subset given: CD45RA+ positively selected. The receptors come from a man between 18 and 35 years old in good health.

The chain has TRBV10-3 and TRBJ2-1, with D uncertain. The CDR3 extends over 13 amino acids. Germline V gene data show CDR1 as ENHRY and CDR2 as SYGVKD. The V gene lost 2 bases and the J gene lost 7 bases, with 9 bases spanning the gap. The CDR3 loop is CAISEGLRNEQFF. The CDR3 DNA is TGTGCCATCAGTGAGGGGTTGAGGAATGAGCAGTTCTTC.

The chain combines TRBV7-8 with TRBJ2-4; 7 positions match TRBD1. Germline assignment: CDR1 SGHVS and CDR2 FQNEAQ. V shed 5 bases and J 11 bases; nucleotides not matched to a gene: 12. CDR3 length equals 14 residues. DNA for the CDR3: TGTGCCAGCAGCCCACCAGACAGGGTGAAATTTCAGTACTTC. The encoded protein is CASSPPDRVKFQYF.

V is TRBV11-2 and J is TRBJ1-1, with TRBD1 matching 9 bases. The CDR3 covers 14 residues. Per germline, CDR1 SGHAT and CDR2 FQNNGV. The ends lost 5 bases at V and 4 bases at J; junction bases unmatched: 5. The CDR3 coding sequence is TGTGCCAGCAGCCCGATGACAGGGGGCACTGAAGCTTTCTTT. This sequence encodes CASSPMTGGTEAFF.

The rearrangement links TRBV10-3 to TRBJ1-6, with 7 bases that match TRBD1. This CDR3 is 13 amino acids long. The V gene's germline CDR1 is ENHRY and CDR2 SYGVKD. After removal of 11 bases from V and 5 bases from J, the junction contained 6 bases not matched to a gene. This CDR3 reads CAAKQGNNSPLHF. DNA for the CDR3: TGTGCCGCAAAACAGGGGAATAATTCACCCCTCCACTTT.

CDR3 sequence reads: CASSPDQNQPQHF. The CDR3 DNA follows: TGTGCCAGCTCACCGGATCAAAATCAGCCCCAGCATTTT. The genes are TRBV18 and TRBJ1-5, with unresolved D. The CDR3 consists of 13 residues. Germline V gene sequence: CDR1 KGHSH, CDR2 LQKENI. V dropped 3 bases and J dropped 4 bases, with 7 bases sitting between them.

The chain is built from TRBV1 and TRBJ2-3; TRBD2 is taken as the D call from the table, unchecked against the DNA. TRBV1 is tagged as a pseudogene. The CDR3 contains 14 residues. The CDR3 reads CTSSQGGGLDTQYF. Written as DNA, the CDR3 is TGCACCAGCAGCCAAGGCGGAGGGCTTGATACGCAGTATTTT.

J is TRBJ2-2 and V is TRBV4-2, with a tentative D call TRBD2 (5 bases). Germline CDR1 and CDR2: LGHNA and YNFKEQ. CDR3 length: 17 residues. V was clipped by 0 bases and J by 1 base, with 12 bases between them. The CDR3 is CASSQEALAWNTGELFF. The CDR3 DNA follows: TGTGCCAGCAGCCAAGAGGCGCTAGCCTGGAACACCGGGGAGCTGTTTTTT.

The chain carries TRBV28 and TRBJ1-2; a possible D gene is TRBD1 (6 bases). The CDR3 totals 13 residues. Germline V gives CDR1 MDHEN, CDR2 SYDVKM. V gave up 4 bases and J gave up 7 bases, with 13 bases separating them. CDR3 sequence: CASSSLGGGGYTF. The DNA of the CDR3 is TGTGCCAGCAGTTCATTAGGGGGTGGTGGCTACACCTTC.

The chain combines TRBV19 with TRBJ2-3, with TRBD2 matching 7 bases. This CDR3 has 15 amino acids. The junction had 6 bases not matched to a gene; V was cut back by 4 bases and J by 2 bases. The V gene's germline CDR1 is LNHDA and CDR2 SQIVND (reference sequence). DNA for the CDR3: TGTGCCAGTAGTAAAGGACTAGGCAACACAGATACGCAGTATTTT. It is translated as CASSKGLGNTDTQYF. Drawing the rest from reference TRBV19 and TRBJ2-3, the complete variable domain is DGGITQSPKYLFRKEGQNVTLSCEQNLNHDAMYWYRQDPGQGLRLIYYSQIVNDFQKGDIAEGYSVSREKKESFPLTVTSAQKNPTAFYLCASSKGLGNTDTQYFGPGTRLTVL.

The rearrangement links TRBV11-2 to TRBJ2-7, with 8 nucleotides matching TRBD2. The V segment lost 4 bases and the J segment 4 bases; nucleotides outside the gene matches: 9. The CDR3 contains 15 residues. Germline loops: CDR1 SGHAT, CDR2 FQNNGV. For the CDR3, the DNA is TGTGCCAGCAGCTCCCCAGCGAGCGGGAGTTACGAGCAGTACTTC. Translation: CASSSPASGSYEQYF. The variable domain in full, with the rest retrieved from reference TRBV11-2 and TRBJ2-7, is EAGVAQSPRYKIIEKRQSVAFWCNPISGHATLYWYQQILGQGPKLLIQFQNNGVVDDSQLPKDRFSAERLKGVDSTLKIQPAKLEDSAVYLCASSSPASGSYEQYFGPGTRLTVT.

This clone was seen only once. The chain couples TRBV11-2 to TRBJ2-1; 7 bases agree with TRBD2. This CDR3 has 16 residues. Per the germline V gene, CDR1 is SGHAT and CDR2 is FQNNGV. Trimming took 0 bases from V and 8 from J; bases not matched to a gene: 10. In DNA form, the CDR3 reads TGTGCCAGCAGCTTAGATCCGGGGGAGGGCCCTCATGAGCAGTTCTTC. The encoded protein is CASSLDPGEGPHEQFF.

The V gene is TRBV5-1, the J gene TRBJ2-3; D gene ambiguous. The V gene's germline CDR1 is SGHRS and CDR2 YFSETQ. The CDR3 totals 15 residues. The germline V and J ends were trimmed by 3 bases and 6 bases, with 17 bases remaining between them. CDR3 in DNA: TGCGCCAGCAGCTCCTGGGGTGTAGCACAGGATACGCAGTATTTT. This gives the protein CASSSWGVAQDTQYF.

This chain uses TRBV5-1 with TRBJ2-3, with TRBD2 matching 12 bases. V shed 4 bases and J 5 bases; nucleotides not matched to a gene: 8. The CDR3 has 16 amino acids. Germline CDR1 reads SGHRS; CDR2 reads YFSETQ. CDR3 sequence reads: CASSPGLAGSGDTQYF. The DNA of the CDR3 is TGCGCCAGCAGCCCCGGACTAGCGGGGTCGGGAGATACGCAGTATTTT. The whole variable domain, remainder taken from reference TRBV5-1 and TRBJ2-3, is KAGVTQTPRYLIKTRGQQVTLSCSPISGHRSVSWYQQTPGQGLQFLFEYFSETQRNKGNFPGRFSGRQFSNSRSEMNVSTLELGDSALYLCASSPGLAGSGDTQYFGPGTRLTVL.

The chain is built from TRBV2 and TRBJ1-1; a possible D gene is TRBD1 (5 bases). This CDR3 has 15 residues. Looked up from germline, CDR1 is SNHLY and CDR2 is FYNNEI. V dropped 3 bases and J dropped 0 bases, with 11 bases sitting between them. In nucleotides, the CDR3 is TGTGCCAGCAGTGAGGATGGGGGGTTGAACACTGAAGCTTTCTTT. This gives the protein CASSEDGGLNTEAFF.

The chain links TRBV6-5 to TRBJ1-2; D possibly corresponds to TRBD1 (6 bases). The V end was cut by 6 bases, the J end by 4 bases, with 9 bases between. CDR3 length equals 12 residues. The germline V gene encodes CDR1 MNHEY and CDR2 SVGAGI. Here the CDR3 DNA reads TGTGCCAGCAGAAAGGGGGGCTATGGCTACACCTTC. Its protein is CASRKGGYGYTF.

The CDR3 sequence is CASSPIAGGTEAFF. The CDR3 DNA reads as TGTGCCAGCAGTCCTATCGCGGGAGGAACTGAAGCTTTCTTT. This chain joins TRBV27 and TRBJ1-1; D remains ambiguous. CDR3 size: 14 residues. V gave up 5 bases and J gave up 5 bases, with 15 bases separating them. Germline CDR1 reads MNHEY; CDR2 reads SMNVEV (reference sequence).

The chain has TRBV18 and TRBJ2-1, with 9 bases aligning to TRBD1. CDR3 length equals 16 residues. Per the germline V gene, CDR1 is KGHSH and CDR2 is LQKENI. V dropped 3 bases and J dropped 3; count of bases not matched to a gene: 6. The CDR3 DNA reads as TGTGCCAGCTCACCGGGACAGGGAGGTTACTACAATGAGCAGTTCTTC. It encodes CASSPGQGGYYNEQFF. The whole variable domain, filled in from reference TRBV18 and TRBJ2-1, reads NAGVMQNPRHLVRRRGQEARLRCSPMKGHSHVYWYRQLPEEGLKFMVYLQKENIIDESGMPKERFSAEFPKEGPSILRIQQVVRGDSAAYFCASSPGQGGYYNEQFFGPGTRLTVL.

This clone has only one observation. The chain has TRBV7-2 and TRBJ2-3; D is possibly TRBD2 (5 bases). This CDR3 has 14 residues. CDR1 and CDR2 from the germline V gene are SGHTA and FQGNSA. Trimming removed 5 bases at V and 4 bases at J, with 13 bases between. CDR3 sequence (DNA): TGTGCCAGCAGCATTAGCCGAGCGGCAGATACGCAGTATTTT. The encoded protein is CASSISRAADTQYF.

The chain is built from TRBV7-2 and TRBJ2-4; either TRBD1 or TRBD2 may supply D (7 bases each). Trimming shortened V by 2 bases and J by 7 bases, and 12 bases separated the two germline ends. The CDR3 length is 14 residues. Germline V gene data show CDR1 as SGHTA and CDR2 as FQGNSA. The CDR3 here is CASSLNRGGNIQYF. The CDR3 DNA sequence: TGTGCCAGCAGCTTAAACAGGGGAGGGAACATTCAGTACTTC.

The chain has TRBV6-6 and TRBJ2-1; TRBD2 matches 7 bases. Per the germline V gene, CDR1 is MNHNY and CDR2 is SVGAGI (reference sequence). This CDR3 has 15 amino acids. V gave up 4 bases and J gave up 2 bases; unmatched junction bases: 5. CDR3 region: CASSFREEAYNEQFF. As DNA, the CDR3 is TGTGCCAGCAGTTTTCGGGAGGAAGCCTACAATGAGCAGTTCTTC.

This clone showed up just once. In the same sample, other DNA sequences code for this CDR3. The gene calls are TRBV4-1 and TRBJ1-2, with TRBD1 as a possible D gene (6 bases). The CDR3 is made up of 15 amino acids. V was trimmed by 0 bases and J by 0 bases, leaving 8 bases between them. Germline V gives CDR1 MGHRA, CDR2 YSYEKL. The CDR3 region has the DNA TGCGCCAGCAGCCAAGAACCAGGGGCTAACTATGGCTACACCTTC. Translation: CASSQEPGANYGYTF.

The CDR3 region is CASSGRDTPGDTQYF. The CDR3 DNA is TGTGCCAGCAGCGGGCGGGACACTCCTGGGGATACGCAGTATTTT. The chain is built from TRBV9 and TRBJ2-3; perhaps D is TRBD1 or TRBD2 (6 bases each). Germline V gene sequence: CDR1 SGDLS, CDR2 YYNGEE. The CDR3 is 15 residues long. V lost 3 bases to trimming and J lost 6 bases, with 17 bases between them.

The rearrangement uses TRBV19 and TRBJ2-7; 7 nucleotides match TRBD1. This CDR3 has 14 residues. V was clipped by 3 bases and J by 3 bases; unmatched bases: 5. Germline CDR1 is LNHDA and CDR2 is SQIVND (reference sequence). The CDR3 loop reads CASSIRDRYYEQYF. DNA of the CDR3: TGTGCCAGTAGTATCCGGGACAGATACTACGAGCAGTACTTC.

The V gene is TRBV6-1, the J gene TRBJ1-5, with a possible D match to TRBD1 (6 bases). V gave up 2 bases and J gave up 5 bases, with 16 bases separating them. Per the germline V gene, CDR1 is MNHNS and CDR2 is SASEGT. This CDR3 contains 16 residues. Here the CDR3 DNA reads TGTGCCAGCAGTGAAAACAGGGACACCTACTATCAGCCCCAGCATTTT. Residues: CASSENRDTYYQPQHF.

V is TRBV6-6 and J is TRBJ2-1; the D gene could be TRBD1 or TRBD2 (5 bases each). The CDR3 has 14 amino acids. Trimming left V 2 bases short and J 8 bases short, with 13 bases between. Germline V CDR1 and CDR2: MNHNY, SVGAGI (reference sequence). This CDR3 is CASSYQRDPDEQFF. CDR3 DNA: TGTGCCAGCAGTTACCAACGGGACCCCGATGAGCAGTTCTTC.

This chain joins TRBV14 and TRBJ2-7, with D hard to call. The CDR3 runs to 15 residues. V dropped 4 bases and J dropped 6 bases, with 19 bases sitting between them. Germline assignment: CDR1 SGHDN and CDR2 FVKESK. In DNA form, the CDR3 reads TGTGCCAGCAGCCCCCCCCTTTTGGTAGTGGTCGAGCAGTACTTC. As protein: CASSPPLLVVVEQYF. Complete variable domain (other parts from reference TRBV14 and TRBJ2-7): EAGVTQFPSHSVIEKGQTVTLRCDPISGHDNLYWYRRVMGKEIKFLLHFVKESKQDESGMPNNRFLAERTGGTYSTLKVQPAELEDSGVYFCASSPPLLVVVEQYFGPGTRLTVT.

The CDR3 sequence is CASSLVFRGANNEKLFF. Here the CDR3 DNA reads TGCGCCAGCAGCTTGGTATTTCGGGGGGCAAATAATGAAAAACTGTTTTTT. The chain joins TRBV5-1 to TRBJ1-4, with TRBD1 as a possible D gene (6 bases). Germline lookup yields CDR1 SGHRS and CDR2 YFSETQ. This CDR3 contains 17 residues. Deletions cut 0 bases from V and 4 bases from J, with 16 bases between.